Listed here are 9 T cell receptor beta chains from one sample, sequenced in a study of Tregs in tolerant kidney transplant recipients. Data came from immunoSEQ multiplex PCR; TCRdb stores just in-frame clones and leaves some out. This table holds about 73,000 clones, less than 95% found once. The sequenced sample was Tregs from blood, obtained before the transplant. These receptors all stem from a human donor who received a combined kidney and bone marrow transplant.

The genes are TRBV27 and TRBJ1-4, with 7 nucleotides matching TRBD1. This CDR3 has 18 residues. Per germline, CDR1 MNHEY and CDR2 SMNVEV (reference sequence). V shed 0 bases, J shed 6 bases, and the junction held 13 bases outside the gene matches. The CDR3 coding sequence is TGTGCCAGCAGTTTATCCAGGCTGAGGAGGGGGCTCGATGAAAAACTGTTTTTT. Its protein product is CASSLSRLRRGLDEKLFF. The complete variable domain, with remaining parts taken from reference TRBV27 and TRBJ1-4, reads EAQVTQNPRYLITVTGKKLTVTCSQNMNHEYMSWYRQDPGLGLRQIYYSMNVEVTDKGDVPEGYKVSRKEKRNFPLILESPSPNQTSLYFCASSLSRLRRGLDEKLFFGSGTQLSVL.

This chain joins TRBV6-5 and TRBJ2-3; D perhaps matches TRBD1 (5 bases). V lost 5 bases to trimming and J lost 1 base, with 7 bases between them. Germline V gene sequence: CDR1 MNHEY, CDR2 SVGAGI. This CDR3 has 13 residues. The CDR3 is CASSRGGTDTQYF. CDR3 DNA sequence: TGTGCCAGCAGTAGGGGCGGCACAGATACGCAGTATTTT.

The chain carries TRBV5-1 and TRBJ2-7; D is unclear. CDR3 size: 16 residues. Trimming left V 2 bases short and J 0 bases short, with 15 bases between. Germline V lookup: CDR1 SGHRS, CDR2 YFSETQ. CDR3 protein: CASSLSPRSASYEQYF. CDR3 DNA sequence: TGCGCCAGCAGCTTATCCCCGCGGAGCGCCTCCTACGAGCAGTACTTC.

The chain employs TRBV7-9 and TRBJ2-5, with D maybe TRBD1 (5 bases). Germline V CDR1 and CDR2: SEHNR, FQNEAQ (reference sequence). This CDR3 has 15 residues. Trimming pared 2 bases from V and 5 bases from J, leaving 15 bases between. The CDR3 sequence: CASSLYPGFWETQYF. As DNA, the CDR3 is TGTGCCAGCAGCTTATACCCAGGGTTCTGGGAGACCCAGTACTTC.

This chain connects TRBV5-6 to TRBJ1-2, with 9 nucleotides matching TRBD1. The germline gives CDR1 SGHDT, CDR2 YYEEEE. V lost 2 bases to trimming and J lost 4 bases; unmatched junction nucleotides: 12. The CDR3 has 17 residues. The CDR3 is CASSLSGTGTAGYGYTF. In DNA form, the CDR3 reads TGTGCCAGCAGCTTATCCGGGACAGGGACCGCCGGCTATGGCTACACCTTC.

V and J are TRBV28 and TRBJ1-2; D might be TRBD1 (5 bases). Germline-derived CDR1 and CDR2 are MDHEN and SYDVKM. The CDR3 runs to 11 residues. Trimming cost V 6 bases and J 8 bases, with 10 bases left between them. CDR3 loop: CASSPWGGYTF. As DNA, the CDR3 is TGTGCCAGCAGCCCCTGGGGGGGCTACACCTTC.

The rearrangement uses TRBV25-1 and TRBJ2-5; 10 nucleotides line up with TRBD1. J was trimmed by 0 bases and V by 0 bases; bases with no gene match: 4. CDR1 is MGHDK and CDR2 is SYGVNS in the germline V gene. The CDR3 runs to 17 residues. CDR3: CASSEYRGTGDQETQYF. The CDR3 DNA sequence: TGTGCCAGCAGTGAATATAGGGGGACAGGGGACCAAGAGACCCAGTACTTC.

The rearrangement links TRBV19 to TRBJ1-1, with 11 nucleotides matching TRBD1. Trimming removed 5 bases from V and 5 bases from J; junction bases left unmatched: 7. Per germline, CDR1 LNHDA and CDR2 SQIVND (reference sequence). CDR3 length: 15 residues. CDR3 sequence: CASSVGQGARTEAFF. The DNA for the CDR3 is TGTGCCAGTAGTGTTGGACAGGGGGCGCGGACTGAAGCTTTCTTT.

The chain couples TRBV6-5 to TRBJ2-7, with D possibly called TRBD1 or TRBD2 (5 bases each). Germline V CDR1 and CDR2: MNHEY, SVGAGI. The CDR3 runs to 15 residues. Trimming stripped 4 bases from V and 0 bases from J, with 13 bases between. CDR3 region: CASSSGTGSSYEQYF. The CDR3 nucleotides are TGTGCCAGCAGTTCTGGGACGGGGAGCTCCTACGAGCAGTACTTC.